Below, 6 T cell receptor beta chains from the same sample are listed, as sequenced in a study of blood T cell repertoires in COVID-19. Some clones are missing from TCRdb's copy, which holds only in-frame ones; the method was immunoSEQ multiplex PCR. The table lists tens of thousands of clones, approximately 84% of them singletons, with around 35% in the top ten. Sequences were obtained from peripheral blood. The receptors were gathered from a man between 65 and 80 years old with acute or convalescent COVID-19.

The chain joins TRBV19 to TRBJ1-1; perhaps TRBD1 as D (6 bases). The V gene's germline CDR1 is LNHDA and CDR2 SQIVND (reference sequence). V lost 5 bases and J lost 0, with 10 bases in between. The CDR3 has 14 residues. In DNA form, the CDR3 reads TGTGCCAGTAGTGCGCAGGGGATGAACACTGAAGCTTTCTTT. This gives the protein CASSAQGMNTEAFF.

The rearrangement uses TRBV7-2 and TRBJ1-6; 8 nucleotides line up with TRBD1. The CDR3 contains 13 residues. Germline loops: CDR1 SGHTA, CDR2 FQGNSA. Trimming took 1 base from V and 13 from J; bases not matched to a gene: 3. As DNA, the CDR3 is TGTGCCAGCAGCTTAGGGACAGGGCCTCCCCTCCACTTT. Residues: CASSLGTGPPLHF.

This rearrangement joins TRBV5-8 to TRBJ2-1, with 7 bases that match TRBD2. The CDR3 contains 14 residues. From germline, CDR1 is SGHTS and CDR2 YDEGEE. Trimming cost V 1 base and J 10 bases; bases outside gene matches: 8. CDR3 loop: CASSLTGGREEQFF. The CDR3 DNA reads as TGTGCCAGCAGCTTGACAGGTGGGAGGGAGGAGCAGTTCTTC.

This clone was seen only once. V usage is TRBV2 and J usage is TRBJ1-2; D not certain. Germline values: CDR1 SNHLY, CDR2 FYNNEI. This CDR3 is 12 amino acids long. Trimming removed 2 bases from V and 6 bases from J, with 7 bases in between. Here the CDR3 DNA reads TGTGCCAGCAGTGAATATTTTGATGGCTACACCTTC. Protein product: CASSEYFDGYTF.

This rearrangement joins TRBV19 to TRBJ1-2, with D possibly TRBD1 on 5 matching bases. The CDR3 runs to 15 residues. Trimming cost V 3 bases and J 5 bases, with 16 bases left between them. CDR1 and CDR2 from the germline V gene are LNHDA and SQIVND (reference sequence). The CDR3 region has the DNA TGTGCCAGTAGTATGGGGATGGGGCAGCCATATGGCTACACCTTC. Encoded protein: CASSMGMGQPYGYTF. The full variable domain, rest sourced from reference TRBV19 and TRBJ1-2, is DGGITQSPKYLFRKEGQNVTLSCEQNLNHDAMYWYRQDPGQGLRLIYYSQIVNDFQKGDIAEGYSVSREKKESFPLTVTSAQKNPTAFYLCASSMGMGQPYGYTFGSGTRLTVV.

The CDR3, as DNA: TGTGCCAGCAGCTTACGCCCGGGACTAGCAACCGATACGCAGTATTTT. Translating gives CASSLRPGLATDTQYF. The chain combines TRBV7-6 with TRBJ2-3, with 9 positions matching TRBD2. V gave up 2 bases and J gave up 6 bases; unmatched junction bases: 9. The CDR3 is 16 residues long. Germline V gene lookup returns CDR1 SGHVS and CDR2 FNYEAQ.